The 10 T cell receptor beta chains below were found in one sample sequenced in a study of cytomegalovirus exposure and HLA in healthy donors. In the PCR, 60 Vbeta and 13 Jbeta primers were used. Assay: immunoSEQ multiplex PCR; the TCRdb copy retains only in-frame clones and omits some. The data show 180,000 or so clones, 70% to 90% seen once. Material: PBMCs. The receptors were sampled from a man in his late teens or twenties in good health and CMV-seropositive.

This chain connects TRBV5-1 to TRBJ2-1, with 11 positions matching TRBD2. Germline CDR1 SGHRS, CDR2 YFSETQ. V gave up 0 bases and J gave up 8 bases; unmatched junction bases: 16. The CDR3 is 19 residues long. CDR3 sequence: CASSLATGPASGGLDEQFF. The CDR3 region has the DNA TGCGCCAGCAGCTTGGCCACAGGCCCCGCTAGCGGGGGGTTAGATGAGCAGTTCTTC.

The chain employs TRBV7-2 and TRBJ2-3, with TRBD1 matching 8 bases. The V segment lost 5 bases and the J segment 0 bases; nucleotides outside the gene matches: 4. Germline loops: CDR1 SGHTA, CDR2 FQGNSA. The CDR3 covers 15 residues. Here the CDR3 reads CASSPGQVSTDTQYF. DNA of the CDR3: TGTGCCAGCAGCCCGGGACAGGTTAGCACAGATACGCAGTATTTT. Drawing the rest from reference TRBV7-2 and TRBJ2-3, the complete variable domain is GAGVSQSPSNKVTEKGKDVELRCDPISGHTALYWYRQSLGQGLEFLIYFQGNSAPDKSGLPSDRFSAERTGGSVSTLTIQRTQQEDSAVYLCASSPGQVSTDTQYFGPGTRLTVL.

The chain has TRBV28 and TRBJ2-7; weak D call: TRBD1 (6 bases). The V and J ends lost 7 bases and 2 bases respectively, with 12 bases between them. Germline assignment: CDR1 MDHEN and CDR2 SYDVKM. The CDR3 is 13 amino acids. CDR3 residues: CASTRTAPYEQYF. The CDR3 DNA reads as TGTGCCAGCACAAGGACAGCTCCCTACGAGCAGTACTTC.

The rearrangement links TRBV4-1 to TRBJ1-2; the match to TRBD1 covers 9 bases. V trimming: 3 bases; J trimming: 8 bases; junction bases outside the gene matches: 4. The CDR3 sequence is 13 residues long. Germline assignment: CDR1 MGHRA and CDR2 YSYEKL. The CDR3 region is CASSQSTGGGYTF. The CDR3 coding sequence is TGCGCCAGCAGCCAGTCAACAGGGGGCGGCTACACCTTC.

The chain combines TRBV6-5 with TRBJ1-3, with 9 bases matching TRBD1. The germline V gene encodes CDR1 MNHEY and CDR2 SVGAGI. V trimming: 1 base; J trimming: 4 bases; junction bases outside the gene matches: 5. The CDR3 sequence is 16 residues long. The CDR3 sequence: CASSYYPTGGGNTIYF. DNA of the CDR3: TGTGCCAGCAGTTACTACCCCACAGGGGGCGGAAACACCATATATTTT.

This sequence joins TRBV18 and TRBJ1-4, with a weak D call TRBD1 (5 bases). The CDR3 has 15 amino acids. Per germline, CDR1 KGHSH and CDR2 LQKENI. Trimming stripped 3 bases from V and 4 bases from J, with 12 bases between. The CDR3 bases are TGTGCCAGCTCACCCCGACCAGGGATTAATGAAAAACTGTTTTTT. It is translated as CASSPRPGINEKLFF.

The J gene is TRBJ2-1, the V gene TRBV7-9; TRBD1 aligns across 9 bases. Trimming took 6 bases from V and 5 from J; bases not matched to a gene: 14. From germline, CDR1 is SEHNR and CDR2 FQNEAQ (reference sequence). There are 17 residues in the CDR3. The chain's CDR3 is CASSIINLGQGNNEQFF. The CDR3 region has the DNA TGTGCCAGCAGTATTATTAATTTGGGACAGGGAAACAATGAGCAGTTCTTC.

As to this clone: The same CDR3 is also encoded by other DNA sequences in this sample. The chain has TRBV10-3 and TRBJ2-3; possible D gene TRBD2, 5 bases. Trimming took off 4 bases at V and 2 bases at J, with 10 bases between the two ends. CDR1 ENHRY and CDR2 SYGVKD come from the germline V gene. CDR3 length equals 14 residues. The CDR3, as DNA: TGTGCCATCAGTGGGAGCGGAACCACAGATACGCAGTATTTT. Its translation: CAISGSGTTDTQYF.

The chain uses TRBV19 and TRBJ1-2, with TRBD1 matching over 8 bases. This CDR3 has 14 residues. V lost 5 bases to trimming and J lost 8 bases; unmatched junction nucleotides: 10. Germline values: CDR1 LNHDA, CDR2 SQIVND (reference sequence). CDR3 in DNA: TGTGCCAGTAGTCCATCAGGGGGCGCCTGGGGCTACACCTTC. Translated, it gives CASSPSGGAWGYTF.

The rearrangement links TRBV11-3 to TRBJ2-1; TRBD2 might be the D (6 bases). The V gene lost 2 bases and the J gene lost 7 bases, with 6 bases spanning the gap. The CDR3 has 12 amino acids. CDR1 and CDR2 from the germline V gene are SGHNT and YENEEA. Here the CDR3 DNA reads TGTGCCAGCAGCTTAAGCGGGAATGAGCAGTTCTTC. Amino acid sequence: CASSLSGNEQFF.